This TCR beta chain appears in the sequencing data of a study of T cell repertoires in cytomegalovirus infection. Study-wide context: Public TCR beta signatures marked donors with CMV infection and the matching HLA.

V shed 8 bases, J shed 4 bases, and the junction held 7 bases outside the gene matches. This CDR3 comprises 13 residues. The germline V gene encodes CDR1 MDHEN and CDR2 SYDVKM. On this clonotype: Antigen specificity is unknown.

Notes on the study in general: The cumulative frequency of public TCR beta families distinguished individuals who carried CMV together with the relevant HLA. It was HLA-C-restricted CMV-specific TCR beta clonotypes that dominated the response ex vivo.

TCRdb reanalysed the reads using MiXCR and keeps one entry per CDR3 protein. The data contain 230,000 or so distinct CDR3 sequences, roughly 34% of them singletons. The chain carries TRBV28 and TRBJ2-5, with 7 bases matching TRBD2. This TCR derives from a human donor in good health (CMV status not recorded). Some clones in this sample may be carry-over from other donors' samples. Sequenced material: CD8+ T cells from cultured PBMCs, taken from culture after CMV antigen stimulation. As DNA, the CDR3 is TGTGCCAGCCAATGGGGGGGGTTAGAGACCCAGTACTTC. As protein: CASQWGGLETQYF.